This T cell receptor beta chain was captured by sequencing in a study of shared clonotypes between healthy human individuals. Naive CD8 cells comprised CD45RO-negative, CCR7-positively selected cells, excluding terminally differentiated effector memory CD45RA+ cells. A single count supports this clone. Using immunoSEQ multiplex PCR, the repertoire was profiled, and TCRdb retains in-frame clones only, with some absent. The sample has under 2,000,000 clones, approximately 94% seen once. Sequencing used naive CD8+ T cells sorted from blood. The receptor was isolated from a man aged 18-30 years in good health.

CDR3 region: CASSLVGTGAYEQYF. The DNA of the CDR3 is TGTGCCAGCAGCTTAGTGGGGACAGGGGCCTACGAGCAGTACTTC. This chain uses TRBV7-9 with TRBJ2-7, with 10 bases identical to TRBD1. CDR3 size: 15 residues. V lost 1 base, J lost 2 bases, and 2 bases stayed unmatched. Germline CDR1 reads SEHNR; CDR2 reads FQNEAQ (reference sequence).